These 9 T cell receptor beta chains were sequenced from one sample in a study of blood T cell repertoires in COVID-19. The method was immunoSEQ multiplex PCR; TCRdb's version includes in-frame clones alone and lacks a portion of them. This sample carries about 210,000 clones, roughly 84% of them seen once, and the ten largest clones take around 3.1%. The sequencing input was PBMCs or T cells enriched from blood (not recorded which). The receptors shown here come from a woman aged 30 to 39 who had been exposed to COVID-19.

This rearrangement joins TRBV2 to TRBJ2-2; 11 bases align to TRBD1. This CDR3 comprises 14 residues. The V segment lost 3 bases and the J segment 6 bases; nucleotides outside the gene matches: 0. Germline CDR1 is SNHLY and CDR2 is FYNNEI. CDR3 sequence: CASSEGQGAGELFF. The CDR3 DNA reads TGTGCCAGCAGTGAGGGACAGGGGGCCGGGGAGCTGTTTTTT.

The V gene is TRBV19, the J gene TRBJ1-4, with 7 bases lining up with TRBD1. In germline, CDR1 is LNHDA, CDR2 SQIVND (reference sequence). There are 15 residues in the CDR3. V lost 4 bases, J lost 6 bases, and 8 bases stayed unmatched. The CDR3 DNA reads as TGTGCCAGTAGTAAACAGGGGTACGTTGATGAAAAACTGTTTTTT. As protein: CASSKQGYVDEKLFF. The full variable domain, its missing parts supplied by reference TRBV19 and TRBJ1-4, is DGGITQSPKYLFRKEGQNVTLSCEQNLNHDAMYWYRQDPGQGLRLIYYSQIVNDFQKGDIAEGYSVSREKKESFPLTVTSAQKNPTAFYLCASSKQGYVDEKLFFGSGTQLSVL.

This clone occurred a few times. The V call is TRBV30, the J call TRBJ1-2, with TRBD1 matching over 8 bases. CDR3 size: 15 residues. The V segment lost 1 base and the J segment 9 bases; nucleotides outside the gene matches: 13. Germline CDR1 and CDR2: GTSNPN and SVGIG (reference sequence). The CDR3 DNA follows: TGTGCCTGGAGTGGGGACGAGCGGACAGGGAGGCGCTACACCTTC. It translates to CAWSGDERTGRRYTF. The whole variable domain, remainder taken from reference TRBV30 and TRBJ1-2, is SQTIHQWPATLVQPVGSPLSLECTVEGTSNPNLYWYRQAAGRGLQLLFYSVGIGQISSEVPQNLSASRPQDRQFILSSKKLLLSDSGFYLCAWSGDERTGRRYTFGSGTRLTVV.

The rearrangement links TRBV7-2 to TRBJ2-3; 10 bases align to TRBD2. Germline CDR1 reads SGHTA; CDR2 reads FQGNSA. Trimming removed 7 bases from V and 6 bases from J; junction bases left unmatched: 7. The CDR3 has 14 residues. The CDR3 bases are TGTGCCAGCAAACTAGCGGGGCCTTCCGATACGCAGTATTTT. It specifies CASKLAGPSDTQYF.

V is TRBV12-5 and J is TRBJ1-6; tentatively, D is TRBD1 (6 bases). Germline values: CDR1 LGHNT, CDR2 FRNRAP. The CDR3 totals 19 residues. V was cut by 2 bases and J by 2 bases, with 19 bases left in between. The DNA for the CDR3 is TGTGCTAGTGGTTTGATCCCACAGGGTTCGGTTGCCTATAATTCACCCCTCCACTTT. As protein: CASGLIPQGSVAYNSPLHF.

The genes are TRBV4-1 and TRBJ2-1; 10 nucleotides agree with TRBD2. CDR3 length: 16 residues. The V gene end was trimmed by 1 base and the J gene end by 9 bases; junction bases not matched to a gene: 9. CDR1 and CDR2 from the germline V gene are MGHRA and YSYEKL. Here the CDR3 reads CASSQVAAGGPPEQFF. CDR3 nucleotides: TGCGCCAGCAGCCAAGTGGCAGCGGGGGGGCCGCCTGAGCAGTTCTTC.

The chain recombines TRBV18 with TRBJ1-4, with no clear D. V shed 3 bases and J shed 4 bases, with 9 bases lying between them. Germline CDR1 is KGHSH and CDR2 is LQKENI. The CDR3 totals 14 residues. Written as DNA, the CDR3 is TGTGCCAGCTCACCGTCGGTGAATAATGAAAAACTGTTTTTT. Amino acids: CASSPSVNNEKLFF.

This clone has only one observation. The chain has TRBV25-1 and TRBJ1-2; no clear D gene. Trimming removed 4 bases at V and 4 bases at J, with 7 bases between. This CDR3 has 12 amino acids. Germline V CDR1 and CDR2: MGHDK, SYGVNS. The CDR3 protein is CASSVPPYGYTF. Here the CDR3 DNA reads TGTGCCAGCAGTGTCCCTCCCTATGGCTACACCTTC.

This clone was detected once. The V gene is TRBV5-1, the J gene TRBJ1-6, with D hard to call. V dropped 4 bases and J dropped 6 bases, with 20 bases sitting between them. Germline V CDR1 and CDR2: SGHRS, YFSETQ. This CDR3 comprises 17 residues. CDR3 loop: CASSLRPAGEGNSPLHF. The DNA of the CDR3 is TGCGCCAGCAGCCTGAGGCCTGCTGGAGAGGGTAATTCACCCCTCCACTTT.